The present TCR beta chain was sequenced within a study of T-cell reconstitution after alpha-beta-depleted transplantation in children. Researchers prepared the TCRbeta library using unique molecular identifiers, the study reports. TCRdb re-derived calls from the PCR reads in MiXCR, one entry per CDR3 protein. The data show 95,000 to 120,000 distinct CDR3 sequences, approximately 6.6% seen once. Germline V lookup: CDR1 MDHEN, CDR2 SYDVKM. V lost 5 bases to trimming and J lost 9 bases; unmatched junction nucleotides: 8. This CDR3 comprises 14 residues. The receptor's source is a male patient aged 2 to 10 who had a stem cell transplant for acute lymphoblastic leukemia, so the T cells may come from the graft donor. The chain is built from TRBV28 and TRBJ2-1; 9 bases align to TRBD1. The sequencing used PBMCs, mostly from graft donor cells, collected 360 days after TCRalphabeta/CD19-depleted stem cell transplant. The CDR3 region is CASSPRDRDSEQFF. The CDR3, as DNA: TGTGCCAGCAGTCCCCGGGACAGGGATAGTGAGCAGTTCTTC.